The rows below give T cell receptor beta chains drawn from one sample of a study of shared clonotypes between healthy human individuals. Generated by immunoSEQ multiplex PCR, the TCRdb table keeps only in-frame clones and is missing some. The sample has under 2,000,000 clones; about 94% are singletons. The material sequenced was naive CD8+ T cells sorted from blood. Every receptor here comes from a man younger than 35 in good health. Both conserved end residues are part of each CDR3. A D gene is named only where the DNA matches it firmly. Rows give clone size only sometimes, using once, few, many, or a class for an expanded clone.

TRBV7-8	TRBJ1-1	NA	NA	CASSRTLPEAFF	TGTGCCAGCAGCCGGACCCTACCTGAAGCTTTCTTT
TRBV28	TRBJ1-1	NA	NA	CASSFGAVNTEAFF	TGTGCCAGCAGTTTTGGGGCGGTGAACACTGAAGCTTTCTTT
TRBV4-1	TRBJ2-5	NA	NA	CASSQDNRQETQYF	TGCGCCAGCAGCCAAGACAACAGACAAGAGACCCAGTACTTC
TRBV27	TRBJ1-5	once	NA	CASSLLASNQPQHF	TGTGCCAGCAGTTTACTGGCTAGCAATCAGCCCCAGCATTTT
TRBV9	TRBJ1-4	NA	NA	CASSVGGEDEKLFF	TGTGCCAGCAGCGTAGGGGGTGAGGATGAAAAACTGTTTTTT
TRBV5-6	TRBJ1-5	NA	NA	CASSSGSGPAQHF	TGTGCCAGCAGCTCCGGATCGGGCCCAGCCCAGCATTTT
TRBV28	TRBJ2-7	NA	NA	CASSNPLEQYF	TGTGCCAGCAGTAATCCCCTCGAGCAGTACTTC
TRBV4-3	TRBJ2-7	once	NA	CASSQDYRDYEQYF	TGCGCCAGCAGCCAAGACTACAGGGACTACGAGCAGTACTTC
TRBV6-5	TRBJ2-5	NA	NA	CASSPKLMETQYF	TGTGCCAGCAGCCCGAAGCTAATGGAGACCCAGTACTTC
TRBV5-4	TRBJ2-1	NA	NA	CASSLRDAGWNEQFF	TGTGCCAGCAGCCTCAGGGATGCGGGATGGAATGAGCAGTTCTTC
TRBV4-1	TRBJ2-1	NA	NA	CASSLRTSYNEQFF	TGCGCCAGCAGCCTCAGAACCTCCTACAATGAGCAGTTCTTC
TRBV4-1	TRBJ2-7	NA	TRBD1	CASSPTGGVIDEQYF	TGCGCCAGCAGCCCGACAGGGGGGGTCATCGACGAGCAGTACTTC
TRBV5-6	TRBJ1-5	NA	NA	CASSLGGDQPQHF	TGTGCCAGCAGCCTGGGGGGGGACCAGCCCCAGCATTTT
TRBV5-1	TRBJ1-2	NA	TRBD1	CASSLDRGQDYGYTF	TGCGCCAGCAGCTTGGACAGGGGGCAGGACTATGGCTACACCTTC
TRBV30	TRBJ2-7	NA	NA	CAWSVGEIYEQYF	TGTGCCTGGAGTGTTGGGGAGATCTACGAGCAGTACTTC
TRBV6-5	TRBJ2-7	NA	TRBD2	CASSYVLAGGLYEQYF	TGTGCCAGCAGTTATGTCTTGGCGGGAGGTTTGTACGAGCAGTACTTC